Sequencing of this T cell receptor (beta chain) was carried out in a study of blood T cell repertoires in COVID-19. The wider study: Sites in the United States, Italy and Spain provided acute and convalescent COVID-19 samples. T cells, B-cell-depleted T cells, or PBMCs provided the cDNA or gDNA that served as material.

Authors' analysis steps: Estimated nucleated cell counts came from reference gene primer amplification. Here immunoSEQ multiplex PCR was the method, and the copy in TCRdb shows in-frame clones only, minus some. V, J and clone size were drawn from that table, and D and trimming were deduced from the DNA. Of about 150,000 clones listed, roughly nine tenths were seen once; the top ten hold under 0.6%. This clone showed up many times. Additional DNA sequences in this sample encode the identical CDR3. The material sequenced was peripheral blood. This TCR came from a middle-aged man with acute or convalescent COVID-19.

CDR3 DNA: TGTGCCAGCAGCGTAGGCGGGGGCTCAGATACGCAGTATTTT. Residues: CASSVGGGSDTQYF. This chain connects TRBV9 to TRBJ2-3; the D gene is possibly TRBD2 (7 bases). The CDR3 totals 14 residues. The ends were cut back, 0 bases at V and 4 bases at J, with 9 bases in the middle. CDR1 and CDR2 from the germline V gene are SGDLS and YYNGEE.